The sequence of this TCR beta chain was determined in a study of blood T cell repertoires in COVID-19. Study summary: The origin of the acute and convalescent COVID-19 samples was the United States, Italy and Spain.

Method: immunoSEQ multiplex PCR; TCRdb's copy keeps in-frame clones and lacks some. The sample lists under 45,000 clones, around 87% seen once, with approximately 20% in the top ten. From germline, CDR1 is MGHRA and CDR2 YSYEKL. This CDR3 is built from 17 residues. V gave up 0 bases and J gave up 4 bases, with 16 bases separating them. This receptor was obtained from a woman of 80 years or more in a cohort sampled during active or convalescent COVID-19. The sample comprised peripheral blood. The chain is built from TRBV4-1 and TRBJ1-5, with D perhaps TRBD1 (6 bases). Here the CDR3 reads CASSQDYLSRGNQPQHF. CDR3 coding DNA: TGCGCCAGCAGCCAAGATTATCTCTCCAGGGGAAATCAGCCCCAGCATTTT.